This T cell receptor (beta chain) was identified during a study of Ad26.COV2.S vaccination and SARS-CoV-2 variants. Across the whole study: The donor belonged to the COV1001 Ad26.COV2.S trial arm. Study-level findings and limits: The analyses of TCR breadth and depth may have understated the size of total T cell responses. Greater spike-specific TCR breadth was seen in vaccine recipients than in placebo recipients.

Sample treatment: roughly 19 received Ad26.COV2.S at low or high dose, single or two shots; about 5 received placebo; per-sample allocation not given. Sampling was done on day 63 after the first vaccine or placebo injection. It was Wuhan-strain SARS-CoV-2 spike that the Ad26 vaccine vector expressed. This clone was counted a few times. Its cognate antigen is unknown. Generated by immunoSEQ multiplex PCR, the TCRdb table keeps only in-frame clones and is missing some. The sample holds about 400,000 clones; about nine tenths are singletons and the top ten take 3.5%. The V end was cut by 2 bases, the J end by 6 bases, with 17 bases between. The CDR3 sequence is 15 residues long. Germline loops: CDR1 SNHLY, CDR2 FYNNEI.

V gene TRBV2 combines with J gene TRBJ2-7, with D possibly TRBD1 on 5 matching bases. The specimen comprised peripheral blood, sampled in a trial of Ad26.COV2.S vaccine versus placebo. The source of this sequence is a person between 18 and 60 years old who received the Ad26.COV2.S COVID-19 vaccine or a placebo. The CDR3 spells CASSERDSTTTEQYF. Here the CDR3 DNA reads TGTGCCAGCAGTGAACGAGACAGCACCACTACCGAGCAGTACTTC.